This entry concerns a single T cell receptor (beta chain). TCRdb itself ran the 5' RACE reads through MiXCR, one entry per CDR3 protein. The sample has around 100,000 distinct CDR3 sequences, roughly 10% seen once. This record comes from a study of T-cell memory formation after mild COVID-19. At the level of the study: There were largely donor-specific TCR clusters.

The CDR3 consists of 11 residues. Germline V gene lookup returns CDR1 SQVTM and CDR2 ANQGSEA. Trimming shortened V by 7 bases and J by 4 bases, and 10 bases separated the two germline ends. Sequencing used PBMCs or a T cell subset sorted from them (not recorded which). The sequence was obtained from a man aged 18 to 35 who had mild COVID-19 (a few samples of this study predate the infection). Cell type and time point are not known. The rearrangement joins TRBV29-1 to TRBJ1-1; weak D call: TRBD1 (6 bases). CDR3 in DNA: TGCAGCGGTGGGGGGGCCACTGAAGCTTTCTTT. This codes for CSGGGATEAFF.